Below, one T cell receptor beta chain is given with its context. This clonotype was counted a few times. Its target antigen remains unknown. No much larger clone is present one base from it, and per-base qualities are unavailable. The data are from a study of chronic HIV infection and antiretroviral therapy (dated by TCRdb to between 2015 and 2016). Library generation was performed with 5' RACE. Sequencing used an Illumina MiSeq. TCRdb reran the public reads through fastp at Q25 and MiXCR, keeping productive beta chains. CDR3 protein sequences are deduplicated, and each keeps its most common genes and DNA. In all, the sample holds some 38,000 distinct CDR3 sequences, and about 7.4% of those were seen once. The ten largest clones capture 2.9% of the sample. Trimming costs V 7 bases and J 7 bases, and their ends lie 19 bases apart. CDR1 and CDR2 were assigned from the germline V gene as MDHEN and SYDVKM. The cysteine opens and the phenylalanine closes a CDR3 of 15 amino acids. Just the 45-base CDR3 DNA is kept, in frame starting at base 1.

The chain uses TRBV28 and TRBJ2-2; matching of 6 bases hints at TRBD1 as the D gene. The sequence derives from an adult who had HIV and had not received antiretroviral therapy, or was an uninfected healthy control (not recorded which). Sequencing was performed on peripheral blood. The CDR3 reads CASNPYQGQGGELFF. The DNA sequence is TGTGCCAGCAACCCCTACCAGGGGCAGGGCGGGGAGCTGTTTTTT.